This T cell receptor beta chain was sequenced in a study of blood T cell repertoires in COVID-19. In the study overall: Collection of acute and convalescent COVID-19 samples took place in the United States, Italy and Spain. Sources were T cells, B-cell-depleted T cells, or PBMCs; the material itself was cDNA or gDNA.

In the original processing: Estimates of nucleated cell counts were drawn from the amplification of reference gene primers. Method: immunoSEQ multiplex PCR; TCRdb's copy keeps in-frame clones and lacks some. V, J and clone size are taken as reported in that table, and D and trimming were inferred from the DNA itself. Of about 120,000 clones listed, around three quarters are singletons. The source of this sequence is a man between 60 and 70 years old with active or convalescent COVID-19. Specimen: peripheral blood.

CDR3 protein: CASSSPGLAGENTGELFF. CDR3 nucleotides: TGTGCCAGCAGTTCGCCGGGACTAGCGGGAGAAAACACCGGGGAGCTGTTTTTT. The V call is TRBV27, the J call TRBJ2-2; 14 bases align to TRBD2. This CDR3 has 18 amino acids. After removal of 4 bases from V and 2 bases from J, the junction contained 6 bases not matched to a gene. Germline assignment: CDR1 MNHEY and CDR2 SMNVEV (reference sequence).